The clone carrying this TCR beta chain was observed a handful of times. Its specificity is unknown. The data were obtained in a study of beta chain features in type 1 diabetes. Study overall: When patients were set against healthy donors, age, gender and cell yields were similar. Whole-study results and caveats: Patients' naive, central memory and Treg TCRB repertoires seemed closer to one another than those of healthy donors.

The whole isolated RNA underwent reverse transcription, so sequencing captured expressed TCRB transcripts. TCRdb's table, derived via immunoSEQ multiplex PCR, lists solely in-frame clones and lacks some. The table records 350,000 to 400,000 clones, roughly 16% of them present only once. This CDR3 has 15 amino acids. The germline V and J ends were trimmed by 0 bases and 6 bases, with 9 bases remaining between them. In germline, CDR1 is LGHNA, CDR2 YNFKEQ. The gene calls are TRBV4-2 and TRBJ2-6, with D uncertain. The origin of this receptor is a young woman in good health. Sequenced input: naive CD4+ T cells from blood. CDR3: CASSQDWVAANVLTF. CDR3 in DNA: TGTGCCAGCAGCCAAGATTGGGTAGCGGCCAACGTCCTGACTTTC.